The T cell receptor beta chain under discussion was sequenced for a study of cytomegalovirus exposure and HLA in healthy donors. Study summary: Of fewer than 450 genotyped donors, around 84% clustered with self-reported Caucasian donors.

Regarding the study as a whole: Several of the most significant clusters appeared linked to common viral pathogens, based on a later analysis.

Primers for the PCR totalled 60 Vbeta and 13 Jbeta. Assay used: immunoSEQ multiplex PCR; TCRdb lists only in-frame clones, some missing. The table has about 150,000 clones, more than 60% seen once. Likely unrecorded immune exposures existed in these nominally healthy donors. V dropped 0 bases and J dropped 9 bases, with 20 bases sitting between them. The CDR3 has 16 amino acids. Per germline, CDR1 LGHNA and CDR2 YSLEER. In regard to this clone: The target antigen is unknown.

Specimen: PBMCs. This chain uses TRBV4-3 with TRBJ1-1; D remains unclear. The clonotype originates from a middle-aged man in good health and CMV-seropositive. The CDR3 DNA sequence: TGCGCCAGCAGCCAAGACCTCTGGACTCAAGGCCAGAAAGCTTTCTTT. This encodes CASSQDLWTQGQKAFF.